A single sample is the source of the 9 T cell receptor beta chains below, sequenced in a study of control samples from healthy donors and cancer patients (dated by TCRdb to 2018 to 2020). The method behind the library was the immunoSEQ multiplex PCR assay. The table was pulled from immuneACCESS by TCRdb, which kept in-frame rearrangements only. Such tables lose some clones; where checked, under half of the loss comes from unresolved V genes, and the rest has no known cause. For this sample there are some 140,000 clones; approximately 91% appear just once. Jointly, the top ten make up approximately 9.4% of the sample. The sample consisted of blood. Every receptor here comes from a young woman in good health.

This clone turned up a few times. This chain connects TRBV29-1 to TRBJ1-2; no clear D. The germline V and J ends were trimmed by 2 bases and 0 bases, with 7 bases remaining between them. There are 13 residues in the CDR3. Germline lookup yields CDR1 SQVTM and CDR2 ANQGSEA. CDR3 sequence (DNA): TGCAGCGTTGAAAAACAGTCTAACTATGGCTACACCTTC. This gives the protein CSVEKQSNYGYTF.

This clone was seen a single time. This chain connects TRBV7-2 to TRBJ2-1; D uncertain. V shed 5 bases and J shed 15 bases, with 20 bases lying between them. The germline V gene has CDR1 SGHTA and CDR2 FQGNSA. There are 13 residues in the CDR3. The CDR3 spells CASSPLKQGRRFF. DNA for the CDR3: TGTGCCAGCAGCCCTTTAAAACAAGGCCGGAGGTTCTTC.

The chain recombines TRBV2 with TRBJ1-1; D ambiguous. The V end was cut by 7 bases, the J end by 3 bases, with 9 bases between. The germline V gene encodes CDR1 SNHLY and CDR2 FYNNEI. The CDR3 has 12 amino acids. The CDR3 loop is CASIWGYTEAFF. The CDR3 DNA reads TGTGCCAGCATTTGGGGTTACACTGAAGCTTTCTTT.

The rearrangement links TRBV5-1 to TRBJ2-1, with D possibly matching TRBD1 (5 bases). This CDR3 comprises 15 residues. The V end lost 1 base, the J end lost 5 bases, and 13 bases lay between the germline ends. Germline V gene lookup returns CDR1 SGHRS and CDR2 YFSETQ. The CDR3 protein is CASSLSGQPDNEQFF. Written as DNA, the CDR3 is TGCGCCAGCAGCTTGTCAGGGCAGCCCGACAATGAGCAGTTCTTC.

The rearrangement links TRBV28 to TRBJ2-1; D is perhaps TRBD2 (6 bases). V shed 7 bases and J shed 5 bases, with 12 bases lying between them. This CDR3 has 13 residues. Germline lookup yields CDR1 MDHEN and CDR2 SYDVKM. CDR3 nucleotides: TGTGCCAGCACCCTGGGGGGTGACAATGAGCAGTTCTTC. Translated, it gives CASTLGGDNEQFF.

The chain couples TRBV28 to TRBJ2-7; tentative D call: TRBD2 (5 bases). V lost 3 bases, J lost 0 bases, and 6 bases lay in between. Looked up from germline, CDR1 is MDHEN and CDR2 is SYDVKM. The CDR3 runs to 13 residues. CDR3 nucleotides: TGTGCCAGCAGTTTGGGGAGCTCCTACGAGCAGTACTTC. Protein product: CASSLGSSYEQYF.

The gene calls are TRBV7-2 and TRBJ2-2; no clear D gene. There are 14 residues in the CDR3. Germline CDR1 reads SGHTA; CDR2 reads FQGNSA. Deletions cut 0 bases from V and 5 bases from J, with 7 bases between. Written as DNA, the CDR3 is TGTGCCAGCAGCTTAGCGCCCGGGACCGGGGAGCTGTTTTTT. It translates to CASSLAPGTGELFF.

The rearrangement joins TRBV4-2 to TRBJ2-4, with 10 bases fitting TRBD1. Looked up from germline, CDR1 is LGHNA and CDR2 is YNFKEQ. The junction had 8 bases not matched to a gene; V was cut back by 1 base and J by 8 bases. There are 16 residues in the CDR3. The CDR3 is CASSQVPGQGRDIQYF. CDR3 DNA sequence: TGTGCCAGCAGCCAAGTCCCGGGACAGGGGAGGGACATTCAGTACTTC.

The CDR3 region has the DNA TGTGCCGGAAGCTCCTACGAGCAGTACTTC. Encoded protein: CAGSSYEQYF. The chain links TRBV27 to TRBJ2-7; D call uncertain. This CDR3 comprises 10 residues. Deletions cut 11 bases from V and 0 bases from J, with 5 bases between. CDR1 and CDR2 from the germline V gene are MNHEY and SMNVEV (reference sequence).